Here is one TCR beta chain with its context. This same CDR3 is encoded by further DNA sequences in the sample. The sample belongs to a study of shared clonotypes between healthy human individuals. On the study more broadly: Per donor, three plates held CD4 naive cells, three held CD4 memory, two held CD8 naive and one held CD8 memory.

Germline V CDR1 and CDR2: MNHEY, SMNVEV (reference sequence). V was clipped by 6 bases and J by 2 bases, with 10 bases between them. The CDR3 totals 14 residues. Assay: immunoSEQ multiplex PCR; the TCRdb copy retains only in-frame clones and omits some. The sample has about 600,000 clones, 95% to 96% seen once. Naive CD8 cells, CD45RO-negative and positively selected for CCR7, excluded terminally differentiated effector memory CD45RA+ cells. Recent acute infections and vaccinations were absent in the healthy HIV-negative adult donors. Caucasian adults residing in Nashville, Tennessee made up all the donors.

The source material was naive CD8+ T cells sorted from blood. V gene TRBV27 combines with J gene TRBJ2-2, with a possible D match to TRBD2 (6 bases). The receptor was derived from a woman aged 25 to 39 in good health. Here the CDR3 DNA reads TGTGCCAGCAGCCCGGGACTTAACACCGGGGAGCTGTTTTTT. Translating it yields CASSPGLNTGELFF.